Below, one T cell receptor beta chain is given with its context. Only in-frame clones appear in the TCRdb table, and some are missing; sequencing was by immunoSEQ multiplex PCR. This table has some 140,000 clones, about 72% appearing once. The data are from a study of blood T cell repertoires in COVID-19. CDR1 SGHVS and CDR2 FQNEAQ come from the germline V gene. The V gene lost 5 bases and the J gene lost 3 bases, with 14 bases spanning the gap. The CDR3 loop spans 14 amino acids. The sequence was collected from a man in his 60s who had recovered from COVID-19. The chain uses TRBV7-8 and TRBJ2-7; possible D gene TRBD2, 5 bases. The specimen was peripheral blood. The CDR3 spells CASSRAGLIYEQYF. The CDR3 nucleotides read TGTGCCAGCAGCCGAGCCGGACTTATCTACGAGCAGTACTTC.